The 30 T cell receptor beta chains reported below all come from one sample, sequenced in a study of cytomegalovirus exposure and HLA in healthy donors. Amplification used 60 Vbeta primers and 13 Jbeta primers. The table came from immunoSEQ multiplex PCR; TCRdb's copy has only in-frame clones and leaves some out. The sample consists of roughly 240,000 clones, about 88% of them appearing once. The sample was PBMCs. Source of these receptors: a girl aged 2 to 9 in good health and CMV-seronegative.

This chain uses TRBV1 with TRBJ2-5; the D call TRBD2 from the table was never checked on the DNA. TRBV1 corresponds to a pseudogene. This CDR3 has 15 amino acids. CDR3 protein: CTSSQLGGRGETQYF. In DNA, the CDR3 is TGCACCAGCAGCCAATTGGGCGGGAGAGGAGAGACCCAGTACTTC.

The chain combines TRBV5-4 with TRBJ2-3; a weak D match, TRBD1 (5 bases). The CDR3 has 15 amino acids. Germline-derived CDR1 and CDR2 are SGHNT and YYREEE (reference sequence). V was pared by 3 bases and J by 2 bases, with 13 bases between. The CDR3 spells CASSSPRQLTDTQYF. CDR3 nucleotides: TGTGCCAGCAGCTCCCCCCGACAGCTCACAGATACGCAGTATTTT.

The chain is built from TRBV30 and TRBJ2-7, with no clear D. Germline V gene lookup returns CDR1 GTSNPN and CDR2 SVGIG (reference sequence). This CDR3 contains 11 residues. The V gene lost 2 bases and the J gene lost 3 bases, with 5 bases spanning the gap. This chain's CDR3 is CAWSPNYEQYF. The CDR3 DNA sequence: TGTGCCTGGAGTCCTAACTACGAGCAGTACTTC.

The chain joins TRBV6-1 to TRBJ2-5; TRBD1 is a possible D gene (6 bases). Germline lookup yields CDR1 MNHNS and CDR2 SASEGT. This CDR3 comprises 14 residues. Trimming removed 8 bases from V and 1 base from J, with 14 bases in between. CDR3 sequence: CASRRGQTQETQYF. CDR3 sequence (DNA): TGTGCCAGCCGCCGCGGACAGACCCAAGAGACCCAGTACTTC.

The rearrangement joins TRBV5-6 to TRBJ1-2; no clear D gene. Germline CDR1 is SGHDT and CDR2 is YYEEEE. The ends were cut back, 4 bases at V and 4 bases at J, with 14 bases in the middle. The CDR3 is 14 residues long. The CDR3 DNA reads TGTGCCAGCAGCCGCCCTCAAGTCGGCTATGGCTACACCTTC. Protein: CASSRPQVGYGYTF.

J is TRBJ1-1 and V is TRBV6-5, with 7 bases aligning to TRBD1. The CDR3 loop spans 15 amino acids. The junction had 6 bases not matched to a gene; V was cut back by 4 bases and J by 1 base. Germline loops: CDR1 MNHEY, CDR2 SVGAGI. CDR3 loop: CASSWQQGKNTEAFF. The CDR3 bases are TGTGCCAGCAGTTGGCAACAGGGGAAGAACACTGAAGCTTTCTTT.

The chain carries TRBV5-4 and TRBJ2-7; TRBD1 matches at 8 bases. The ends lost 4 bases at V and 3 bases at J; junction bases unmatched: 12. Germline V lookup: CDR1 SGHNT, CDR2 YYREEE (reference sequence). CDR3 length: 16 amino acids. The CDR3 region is CASSKDPDRVLYEQYF. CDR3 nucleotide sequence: TGTGCCAGCAGCAAGGACCCGGACAGGGTTCTCTACGAGCAGTACTTC.

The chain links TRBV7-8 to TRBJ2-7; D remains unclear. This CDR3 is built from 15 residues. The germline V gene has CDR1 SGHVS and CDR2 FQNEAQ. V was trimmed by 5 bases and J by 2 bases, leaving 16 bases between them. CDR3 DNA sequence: TGTGCCAGCAGCAATAGAGGAGACCCACCCTACGAGCAGTACTTC. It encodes CASSNRGDPPYEQYF.

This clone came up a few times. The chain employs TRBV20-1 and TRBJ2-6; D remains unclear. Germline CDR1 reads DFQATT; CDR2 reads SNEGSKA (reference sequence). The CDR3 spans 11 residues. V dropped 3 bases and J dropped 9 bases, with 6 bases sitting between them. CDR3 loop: CSASPGNVLTF. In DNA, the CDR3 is TGCAGTGCTAGCCCCGGCAACGTCCTGACTTTC.

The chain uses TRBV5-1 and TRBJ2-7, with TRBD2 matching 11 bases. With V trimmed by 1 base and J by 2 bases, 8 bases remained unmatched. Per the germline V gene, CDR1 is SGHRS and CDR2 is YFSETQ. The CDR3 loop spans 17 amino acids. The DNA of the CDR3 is TGCGCCAGCAGCTTGTTCCAGACTAGCGGGACCCCCTACGAGCAGTACTTC. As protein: CASSLFQTSGTPYEQYF.

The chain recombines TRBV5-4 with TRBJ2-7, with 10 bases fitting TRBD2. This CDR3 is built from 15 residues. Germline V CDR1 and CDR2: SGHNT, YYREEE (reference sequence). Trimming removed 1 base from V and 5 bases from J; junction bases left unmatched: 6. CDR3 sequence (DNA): TGTGCCAGCAGCTTGAGGCTAGCGGGAGTTGACGAGCAGTACTTC. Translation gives CASSLRLAGVDEQYF.

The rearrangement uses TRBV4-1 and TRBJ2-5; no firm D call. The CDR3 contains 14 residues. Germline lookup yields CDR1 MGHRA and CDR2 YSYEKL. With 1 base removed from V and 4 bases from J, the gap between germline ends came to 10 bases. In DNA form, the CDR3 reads TGCGCCAGCAGCCAAGGCGGAACGGGAGAGACCCAGTACTTC. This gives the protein CASSQGGTGETQYF.

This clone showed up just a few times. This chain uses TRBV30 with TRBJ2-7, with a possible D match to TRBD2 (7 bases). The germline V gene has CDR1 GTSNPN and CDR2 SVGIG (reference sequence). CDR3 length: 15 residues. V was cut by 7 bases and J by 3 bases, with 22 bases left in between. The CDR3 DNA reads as TGTGCCTCAGGGGCATATAAGCGGGGCCTCTACGAGCAGTACTTC. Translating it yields CASGAYKRGLYEQYF.

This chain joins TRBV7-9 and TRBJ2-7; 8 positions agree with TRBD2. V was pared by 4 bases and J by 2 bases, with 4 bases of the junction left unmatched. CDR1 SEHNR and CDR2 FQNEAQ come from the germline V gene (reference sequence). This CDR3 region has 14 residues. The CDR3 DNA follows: TGTGCCAGCAGCTCGGGGGGGAATGCCTACGAGCAGTACTTC. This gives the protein CASSSGGNAYEQYF.

The DNA for the CDR3 is TGTGCCAGCAGCTTGACAGGGGGGGATGAAAAACTGTTTTTT. Amino acid sequence: CASSLTGGDEKLFF. The chain uses TRBV5-4 and TRBJ1-4; 8 positions agree with TRBD1. Per the germline V gene, CDR1 is SGHNT and CDR2 is YYREEE (reference sequence). The CDR3 has 14 amino acids. Unmatched junction bases numbered 2, after V lost 1 base and J lost 6 bases.

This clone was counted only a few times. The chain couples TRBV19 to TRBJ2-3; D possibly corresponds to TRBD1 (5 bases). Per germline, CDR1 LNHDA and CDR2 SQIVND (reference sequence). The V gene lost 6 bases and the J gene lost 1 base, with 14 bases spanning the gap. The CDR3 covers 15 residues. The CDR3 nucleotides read TGTGCCAGTAGAAGTCAGGGTCGGGGCACAGATACGCAGTATTTT. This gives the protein CASRSQGRGTDTQYF.

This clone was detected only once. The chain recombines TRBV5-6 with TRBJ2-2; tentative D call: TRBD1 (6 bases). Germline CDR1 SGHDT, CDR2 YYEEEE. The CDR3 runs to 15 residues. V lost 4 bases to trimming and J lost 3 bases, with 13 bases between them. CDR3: CASSPVAGDTGELFF. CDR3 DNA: TGTGCCAGCAGCCCCGTGGCAGGGGACACCGGGGAGCTGTTTTTT.

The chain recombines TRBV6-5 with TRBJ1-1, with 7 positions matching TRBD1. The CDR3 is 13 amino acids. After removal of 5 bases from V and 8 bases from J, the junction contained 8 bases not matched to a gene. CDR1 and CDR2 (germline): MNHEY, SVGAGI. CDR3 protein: CASSRQGSSEAFF. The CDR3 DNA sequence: TGTGCCAGCAGTAGACAGGGATCTTCGGAAGCTTTCTTT.

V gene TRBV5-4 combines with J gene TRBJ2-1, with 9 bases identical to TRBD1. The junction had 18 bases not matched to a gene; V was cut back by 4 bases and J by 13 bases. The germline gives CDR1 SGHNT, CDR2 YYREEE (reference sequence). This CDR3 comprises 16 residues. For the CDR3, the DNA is TGTGCCAGCAGCAAAACCGGGACAGGGAGATCTGTCGACCAGTTCTTC. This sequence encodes CASSKTGTGRSVDQFF.

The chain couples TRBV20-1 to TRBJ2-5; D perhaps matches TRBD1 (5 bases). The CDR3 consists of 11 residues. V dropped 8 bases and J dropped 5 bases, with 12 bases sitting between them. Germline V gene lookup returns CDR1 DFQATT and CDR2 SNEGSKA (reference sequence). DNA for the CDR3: TGCAGTCAGGGTTTCACGGAGACCCAGTACTTC. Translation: CSQGFTETQYF.

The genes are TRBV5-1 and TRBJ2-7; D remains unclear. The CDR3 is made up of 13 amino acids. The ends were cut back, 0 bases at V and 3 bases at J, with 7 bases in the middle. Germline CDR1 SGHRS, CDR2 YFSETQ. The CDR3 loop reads CASSLGLYYEQYF. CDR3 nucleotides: TGCGCCAGCAGCTTGGGACTTTACTACGAGCAGTACTTC. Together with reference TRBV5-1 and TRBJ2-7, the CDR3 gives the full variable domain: KAGVTQTPRYLIKTRGQQVTLSCSPISGHRSVSWYQQTPGQGLQFLFEYFSETQRNKGNFPGRFSGRQFSNSRSEMNVSTLELGDSALYLCASSLGLYYEQYFGPGTRLTVT.

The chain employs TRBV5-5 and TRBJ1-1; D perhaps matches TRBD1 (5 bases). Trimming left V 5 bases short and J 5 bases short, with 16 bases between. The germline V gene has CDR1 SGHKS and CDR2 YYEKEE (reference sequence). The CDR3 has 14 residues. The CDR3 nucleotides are TGTGCCAGCAGTCAAAAGTGGGGGGATACTGAAGCTTTCTTT. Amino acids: CASSQKWGDTEAFF.

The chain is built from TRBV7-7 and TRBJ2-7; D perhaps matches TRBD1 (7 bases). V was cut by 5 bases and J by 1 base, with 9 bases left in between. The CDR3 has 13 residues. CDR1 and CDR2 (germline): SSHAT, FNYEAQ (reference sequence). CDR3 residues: CASSPGGSYEQYF. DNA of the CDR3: TGTGCCAGCAGCCCAGGGGGGTCCTACGAGCAGTACTTC.

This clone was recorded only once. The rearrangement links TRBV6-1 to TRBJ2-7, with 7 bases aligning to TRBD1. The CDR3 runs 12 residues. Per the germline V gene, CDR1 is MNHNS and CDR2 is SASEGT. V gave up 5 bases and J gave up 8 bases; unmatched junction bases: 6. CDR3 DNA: TGTGCCAGCAGTTTAGGGACAGCGAAGCAGTACTTC. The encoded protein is CASSLGTAKQYF.

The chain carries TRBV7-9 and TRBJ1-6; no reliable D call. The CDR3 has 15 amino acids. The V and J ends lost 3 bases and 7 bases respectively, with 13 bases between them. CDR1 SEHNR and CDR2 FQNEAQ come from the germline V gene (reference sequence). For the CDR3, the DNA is TGTGCCAGCAGCTTGGAAGTCATGGGCAATTCACCCCTCCACTTT. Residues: CASSLEVMGNSPLHF. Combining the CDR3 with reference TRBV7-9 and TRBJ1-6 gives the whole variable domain DTGVSQNPRHKITKRGQNVTFRCDPISEHNRLYWYRQTLGQGPEFLTYFQNEAQLEKSRLLSDRFSAERPKGSFSTLEIQRTEQGDSAMYLCASSLEVMGNSPLHFGNGTRLTVT.

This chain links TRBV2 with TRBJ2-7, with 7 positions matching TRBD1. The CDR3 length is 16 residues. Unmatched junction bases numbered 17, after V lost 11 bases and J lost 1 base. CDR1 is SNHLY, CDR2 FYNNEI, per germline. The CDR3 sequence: CAPVGGLLSQSYEQYF. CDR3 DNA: TGTGCCCCCGTAGGGGGCCTGCTTTCTCAGTCCTACGAGCAGTACTTC.

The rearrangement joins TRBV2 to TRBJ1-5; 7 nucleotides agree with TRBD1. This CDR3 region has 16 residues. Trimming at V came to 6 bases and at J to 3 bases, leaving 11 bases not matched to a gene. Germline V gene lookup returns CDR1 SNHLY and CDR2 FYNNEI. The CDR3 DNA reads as TGTGCCAGCAGGACACAGGGGATCGATGCCAATCAGCCCCAGCATTTT. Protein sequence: CASRTQGIDANQPQHF.

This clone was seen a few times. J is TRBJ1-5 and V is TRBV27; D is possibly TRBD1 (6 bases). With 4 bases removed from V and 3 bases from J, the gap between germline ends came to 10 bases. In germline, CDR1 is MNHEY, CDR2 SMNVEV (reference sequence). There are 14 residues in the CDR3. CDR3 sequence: CASSSAGANQPQHF. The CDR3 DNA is TGTGCCAGCAGTTCTGCAGGGGCCAATCAGCCCCAGCATTTT.

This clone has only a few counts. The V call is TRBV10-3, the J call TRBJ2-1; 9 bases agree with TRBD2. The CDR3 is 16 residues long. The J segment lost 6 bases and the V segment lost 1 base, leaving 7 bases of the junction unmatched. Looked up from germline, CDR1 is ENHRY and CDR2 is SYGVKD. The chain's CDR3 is CAISEYPGLASNEQFF. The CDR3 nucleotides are TGTGCCATCAGTGAGTACCCGGGACTAGCTAGCAATGAGCAGTTCTTC.

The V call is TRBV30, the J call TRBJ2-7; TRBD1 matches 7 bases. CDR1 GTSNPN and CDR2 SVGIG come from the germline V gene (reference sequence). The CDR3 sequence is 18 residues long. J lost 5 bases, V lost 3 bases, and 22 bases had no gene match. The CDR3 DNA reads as TGTGCCTGGAGCTCTCTACAGAGGGGGCCCAACGCGGCCGACGAGCAGTACTTC. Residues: CAWSSLQRGPNAADEQYF.